The T cell receptor beta chain under discussion was sequenced for a study of OX40 agonist ivuxolimab in advanced cancers. Background on the study: Cohort: 80% to 90% men, mean age around 55, aged about 20 to 90.

Libraries were prepared by immunoSEQ multiplex PCR; TCRdb keeps only in-frame clonotypes and omits some of them. The sample comprises 50,000 to 60,000 clones, more than 85% of which are singletons, and 11% to 15% rests with the top ten. This CDR3 contains 11 residues. Germline CDR1 is SGHTS and CDR2 is YDEGEE. Trimming took 6 bases from V and 5 from J, leaving 9 bases between them. This sample comprised CD4+ or CD8+ T cells sorted from blood, obtained in a trial of the OX40 agonist ivuxolimab. The chain joins TRBV5-8 to TRBJ2-7, with D unclear. The TCR comes from an adult with an advanced solid tumor such as melanoma, head and neck, liver or kidney cancer. CDR3 sequence reads: CASTVVHEQYF. CDR3 in DNA: TGTGCCAGCACCGTGGTCCACGAGCAGTACTTC.